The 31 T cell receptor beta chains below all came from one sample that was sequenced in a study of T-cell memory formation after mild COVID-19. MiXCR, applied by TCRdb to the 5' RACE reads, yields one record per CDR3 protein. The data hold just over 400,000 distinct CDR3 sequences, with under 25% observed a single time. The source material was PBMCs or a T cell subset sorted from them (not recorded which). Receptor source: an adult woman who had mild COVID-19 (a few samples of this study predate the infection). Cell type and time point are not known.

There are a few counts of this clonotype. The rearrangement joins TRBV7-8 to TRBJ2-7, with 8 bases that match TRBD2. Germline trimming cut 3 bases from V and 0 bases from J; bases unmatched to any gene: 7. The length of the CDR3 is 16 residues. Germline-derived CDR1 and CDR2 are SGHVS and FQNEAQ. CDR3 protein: CASSFEKRGSSYEQYF. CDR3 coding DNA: TGTGCCAGCAGCTTCGAAAAGCGGGGGTCCTCCTACGAGCAGTACTTC.

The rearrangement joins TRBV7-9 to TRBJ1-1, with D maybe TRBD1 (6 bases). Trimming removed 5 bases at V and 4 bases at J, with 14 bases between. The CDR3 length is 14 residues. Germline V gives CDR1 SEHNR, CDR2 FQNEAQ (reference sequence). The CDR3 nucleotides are TGTGCCAGCAGCCTGGTGGAAGGGGGCACTGAAGCTTTCTTT. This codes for CASSLVEGGTEAFF.

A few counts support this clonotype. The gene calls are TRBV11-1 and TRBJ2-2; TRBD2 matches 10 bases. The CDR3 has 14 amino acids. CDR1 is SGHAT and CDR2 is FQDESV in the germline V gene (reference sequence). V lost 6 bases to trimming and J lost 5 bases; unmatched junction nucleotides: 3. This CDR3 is CASRVAGGTGELFF. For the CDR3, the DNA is TGTGCCAGCAGGGTAGCGGGAGGTACCGGGGAGCTGTTTTTT.

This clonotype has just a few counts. CDR3: CASSSEGGIGGYTF. CDR3 coding DNA: TGTGCCAGCAGTTCCGAAGGGGGTATCGGGGGCTACACCTTC. The V gene is TRBV6-5, the J gene TRBJ1-2; D possibly corresponds to TRBD1 (6 bases). From germline, CDR1 is MNHEY and CDR2 SVGAGI. Trimming cost V 4 bases and J 8 bases, with 17 bases left between them. The CDR3 runs 14 residues.

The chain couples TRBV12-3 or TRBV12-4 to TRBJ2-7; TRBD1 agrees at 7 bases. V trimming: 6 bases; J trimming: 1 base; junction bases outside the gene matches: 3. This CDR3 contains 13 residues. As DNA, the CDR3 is TGTGCCAGCAGAGAGACAGGGTCCTACGAGCAGTACTTC. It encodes CASRETGSYEQYF.

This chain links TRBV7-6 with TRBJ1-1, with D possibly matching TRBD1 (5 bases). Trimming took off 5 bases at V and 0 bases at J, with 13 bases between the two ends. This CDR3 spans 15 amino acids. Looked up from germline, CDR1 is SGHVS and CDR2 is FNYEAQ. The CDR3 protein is CASSSYQGMNTEAFF. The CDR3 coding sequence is TGTGCCAGCAGCAGCTATCAGGGTATGAACACTGAAGCTTTCTTT. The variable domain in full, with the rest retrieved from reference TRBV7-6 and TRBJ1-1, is GAGVSQSPRYKVTKRGQDVALRCDPISGHVSLYWYRQALGQGPEFLTYFNYEAQQDKSGLPNDRFSAERPEGSISTLTIQRTEQRDSAMYRCASSSYQGMNTEAFFGQGTRLTVV.

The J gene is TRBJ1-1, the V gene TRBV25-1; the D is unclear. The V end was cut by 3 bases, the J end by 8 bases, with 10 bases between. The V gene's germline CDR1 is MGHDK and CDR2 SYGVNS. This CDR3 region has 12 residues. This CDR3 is CASSDQRREAFF. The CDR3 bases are TGTGCCAGCAGTGACCAACGACGGGAAGCTTTCTTT. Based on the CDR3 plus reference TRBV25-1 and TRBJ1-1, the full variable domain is EADIYQTPRYLVIGTGKKITLECSQTMGHDKMYWYQQDPGMELHLIHYSYGVNSTEKGDLSSESTVSRIRTEHFPLTLESARPSHTSQYLCASSDQRREAFFGQGTRLTVV.

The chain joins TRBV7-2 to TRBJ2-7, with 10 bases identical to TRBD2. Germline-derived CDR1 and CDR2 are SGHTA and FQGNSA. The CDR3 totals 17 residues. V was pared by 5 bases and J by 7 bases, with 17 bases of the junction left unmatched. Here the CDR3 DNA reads TGTGCCAGCAGCCCGACCCACTCTACTAGCGGGGCCTTGGAGCAGTACTTC. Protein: CASSPTHSTSGALEQYF.

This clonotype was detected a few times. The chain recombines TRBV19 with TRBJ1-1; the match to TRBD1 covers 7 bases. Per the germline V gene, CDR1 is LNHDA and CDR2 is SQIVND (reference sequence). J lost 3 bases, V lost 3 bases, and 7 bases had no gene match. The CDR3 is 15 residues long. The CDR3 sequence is CASSISLGQDTEAFF. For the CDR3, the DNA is TGTGCCAGTAGTATCTCCCTAGGACAGGACACTGAAGCTTTCTTT.

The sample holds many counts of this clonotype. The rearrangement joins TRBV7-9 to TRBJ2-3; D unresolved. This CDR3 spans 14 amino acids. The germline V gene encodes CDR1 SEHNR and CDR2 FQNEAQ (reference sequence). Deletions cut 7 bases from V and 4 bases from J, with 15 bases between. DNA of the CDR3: TGTGCCAGCAACTCGAACCAGCACGCAGATACGCAGTATTTT. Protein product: CASNSNQHADTQYF. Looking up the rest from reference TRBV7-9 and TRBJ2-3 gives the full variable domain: DTGVSQNPRHKITKRGQNVTFRCDPISEHNRLYWYRQTLGQGPEFLTYFQNEAQLEKSRLLSDRFSAERPKGSFSTLEIQRTEQGDSAMYLCASNSNQHADTQYFGPGTRLTVL.

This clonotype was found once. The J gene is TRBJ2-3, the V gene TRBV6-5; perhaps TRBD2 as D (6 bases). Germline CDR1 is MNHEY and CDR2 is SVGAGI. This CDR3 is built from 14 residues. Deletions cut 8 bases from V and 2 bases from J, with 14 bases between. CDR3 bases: TGTGCCAGCCAGCTCCGGAGGGCCACAGATACGCAGTATTTT. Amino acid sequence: CASQLRRATDTQYF.

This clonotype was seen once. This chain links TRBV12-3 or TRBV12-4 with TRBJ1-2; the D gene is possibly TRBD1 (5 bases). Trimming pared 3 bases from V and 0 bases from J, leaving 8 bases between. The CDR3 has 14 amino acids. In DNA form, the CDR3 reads TGTGCCAGCAGTTTCAGGACATCTAACTATGGCTACACCTTC. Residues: CASSFRTSNYGYTF.

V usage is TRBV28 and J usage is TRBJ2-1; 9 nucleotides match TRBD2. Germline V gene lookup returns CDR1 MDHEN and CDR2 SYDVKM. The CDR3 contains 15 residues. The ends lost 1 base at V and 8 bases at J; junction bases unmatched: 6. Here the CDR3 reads CASSLLSSGTHEQFF. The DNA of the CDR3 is TGTGCCAGCAGTTTATTGTCTAGCGGGACCCATGAGCAGTTCTTC. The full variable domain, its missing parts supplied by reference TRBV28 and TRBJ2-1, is DVKVTQSSRYLVKRTGEKVFLECVQDMDHENMFWYRQDPGLGLRLIYFSYDVKMKEKGDIPEGYSVSREKKERFSLILESASTNQTSMYLCASSLLSSGTHEQFFGPGTRLTVL.

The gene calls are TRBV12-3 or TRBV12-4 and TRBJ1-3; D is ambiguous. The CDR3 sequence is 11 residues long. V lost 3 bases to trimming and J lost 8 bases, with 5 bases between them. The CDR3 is CASSFGDTIYF. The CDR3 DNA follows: TGTGCCAGCAGTTTCGGGGACACCATATATTTT.

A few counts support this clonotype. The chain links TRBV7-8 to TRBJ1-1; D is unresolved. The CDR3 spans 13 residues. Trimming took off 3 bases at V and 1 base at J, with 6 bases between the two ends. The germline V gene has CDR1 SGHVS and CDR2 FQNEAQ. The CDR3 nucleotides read TGTGCCAGCAGCTTCGAAAGGAACACTGAAGCTTTCTTT. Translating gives CASSFERNTEAFF.

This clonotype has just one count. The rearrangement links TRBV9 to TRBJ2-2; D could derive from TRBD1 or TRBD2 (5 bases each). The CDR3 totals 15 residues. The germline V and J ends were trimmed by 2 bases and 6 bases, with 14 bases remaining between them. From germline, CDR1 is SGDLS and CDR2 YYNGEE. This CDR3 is CASSVESGSPGELFF. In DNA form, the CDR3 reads TGTGCCAGCAGCGTGGAGTCAGGGAGCCCCGGGGAGCTGTTTTTT.

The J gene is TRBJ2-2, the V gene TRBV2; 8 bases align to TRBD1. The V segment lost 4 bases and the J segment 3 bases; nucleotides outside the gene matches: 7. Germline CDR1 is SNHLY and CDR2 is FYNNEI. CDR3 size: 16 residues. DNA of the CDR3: TGTGCCAGCAGTGCCGCAGGGGGCAGGGACACCGGGGAGCTGTTTTTT. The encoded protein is CASSAAGGRDTGELFF.

The CDR3 spells CATSVAGDYSPLHF. CDR3 sequence (DNA): TGTGCCACCAGCGTGGCAGGGGATTATTCACCCCTCCACTTT. This chain connects TRBV15 to TRBJ1-6; perhaps TRBD1 as D (6 bases). The CDR3 consists of 14 residues. V lost 5 bases, J lost 8 bases, and 13 bases lay in between. The germline V gene encodes CDR1 LNHNV and CDR2 YYDKDF (reference sequence).

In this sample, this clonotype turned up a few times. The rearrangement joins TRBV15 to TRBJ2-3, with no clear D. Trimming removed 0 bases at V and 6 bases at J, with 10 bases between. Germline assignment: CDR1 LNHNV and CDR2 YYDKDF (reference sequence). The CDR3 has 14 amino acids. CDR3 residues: CATSRDMTLDTQYF. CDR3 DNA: TGTGCCACCAGCAGAGATATGACTCTGGATACGCAGTATTTT.

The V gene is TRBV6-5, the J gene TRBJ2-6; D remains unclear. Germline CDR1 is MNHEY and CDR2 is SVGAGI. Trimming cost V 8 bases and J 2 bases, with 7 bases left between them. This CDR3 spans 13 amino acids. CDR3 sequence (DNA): TGTGCCAGCTCGATTGCTGGGGCCAACGTCCTGACTTTC. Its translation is CASSIAGANVLTF.

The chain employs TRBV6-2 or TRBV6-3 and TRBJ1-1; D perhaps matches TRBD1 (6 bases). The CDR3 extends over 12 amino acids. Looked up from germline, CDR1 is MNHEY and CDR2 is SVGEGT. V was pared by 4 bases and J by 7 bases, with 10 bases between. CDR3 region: CASSSSDSEAFF. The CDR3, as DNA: TGTGCCAGCAGTTCATCGGACAGTGAAGCTTTCTTT.

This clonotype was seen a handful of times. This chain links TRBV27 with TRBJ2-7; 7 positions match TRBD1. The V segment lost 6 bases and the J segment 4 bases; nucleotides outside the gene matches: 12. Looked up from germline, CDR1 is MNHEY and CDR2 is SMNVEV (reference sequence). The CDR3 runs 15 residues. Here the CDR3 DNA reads TGTGCCAGCAGCCCGGGTAGGGGCAGGGGGTACGAGCAGTACTTC. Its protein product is CASSPGRGRGYEQYF.

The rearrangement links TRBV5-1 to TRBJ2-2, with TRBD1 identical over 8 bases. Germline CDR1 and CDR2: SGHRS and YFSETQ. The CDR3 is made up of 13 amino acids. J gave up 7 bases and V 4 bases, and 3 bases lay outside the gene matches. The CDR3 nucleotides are TGCGCCAGCAGCCCGGGACAGGACGGGGAGCTGTTTTTT. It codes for CASSPGQDGELFF.

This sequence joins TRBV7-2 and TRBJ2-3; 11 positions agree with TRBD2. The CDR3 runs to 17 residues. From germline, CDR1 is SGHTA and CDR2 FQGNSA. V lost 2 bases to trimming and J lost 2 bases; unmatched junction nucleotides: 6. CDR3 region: CASSLLLAGVSTDTQYF. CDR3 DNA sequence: TGTGCCAGCAGCTTACTACTAGCGGGAGTTTCCACAGATACGCAGTATTTT. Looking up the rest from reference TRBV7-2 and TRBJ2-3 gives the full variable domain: GAGVSQSPSNKVTEKGKDVELRCDPISGHTALYWYRQSLGQGLEFLIYFQGNSAPDKSGLPSDRFSAERTGGSVSTLTIQRTQQEDSAVYLCASSLLLAGVSTDTQYFGPGTRLTVL.

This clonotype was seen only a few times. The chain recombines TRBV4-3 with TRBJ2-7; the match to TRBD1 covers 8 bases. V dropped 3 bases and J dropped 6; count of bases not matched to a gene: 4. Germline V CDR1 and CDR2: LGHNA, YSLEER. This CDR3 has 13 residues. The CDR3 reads CASSHGTGAEQYF. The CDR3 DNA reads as TGCGCCAGCAGCCATGGGACAGGCGCCGAGCAGTACTTC.

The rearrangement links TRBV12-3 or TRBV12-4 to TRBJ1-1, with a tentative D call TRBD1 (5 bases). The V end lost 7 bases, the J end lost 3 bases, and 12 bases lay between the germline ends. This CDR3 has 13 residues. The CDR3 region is CASTRRGDTEAFF. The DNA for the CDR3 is TGTGCCAGCACCCGTAGGGGAGACACTGAAGCTTTCTTT.

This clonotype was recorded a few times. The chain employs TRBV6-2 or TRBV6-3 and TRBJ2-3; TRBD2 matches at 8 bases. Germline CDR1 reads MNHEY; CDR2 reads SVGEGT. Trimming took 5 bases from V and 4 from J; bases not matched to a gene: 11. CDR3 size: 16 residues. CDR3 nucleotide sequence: TGTGCCAGCAGTGAGGGACTAGGCCAAGGAGCAGATACGCAGTATTTT. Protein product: CASSEGLGQGADTQYF.

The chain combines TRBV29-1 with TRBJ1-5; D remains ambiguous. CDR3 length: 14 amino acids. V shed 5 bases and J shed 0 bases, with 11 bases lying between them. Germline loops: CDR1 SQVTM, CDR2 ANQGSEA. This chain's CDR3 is CSVQLGNSNQPQHF. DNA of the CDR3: TGCAGCGTTCAGTTGGGGAATAGCAATCAGCCCCAGCATTTT.

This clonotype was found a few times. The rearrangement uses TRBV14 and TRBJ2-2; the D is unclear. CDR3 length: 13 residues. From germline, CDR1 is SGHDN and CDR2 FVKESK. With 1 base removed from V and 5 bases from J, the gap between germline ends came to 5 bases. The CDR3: CASSQVGTGELFF. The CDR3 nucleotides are TGTGCCAGCAGCCAAGTTGGTACCGGGGAGCTGTTTTTT.

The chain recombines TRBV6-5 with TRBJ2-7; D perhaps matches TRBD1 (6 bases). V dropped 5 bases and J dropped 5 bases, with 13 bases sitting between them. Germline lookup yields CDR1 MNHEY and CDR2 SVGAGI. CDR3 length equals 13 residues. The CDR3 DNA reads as TGTGCCAGCAGTCGGGGACATCGGGACGAGCAGTACTTC. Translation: CASSRGHRDEQYF.

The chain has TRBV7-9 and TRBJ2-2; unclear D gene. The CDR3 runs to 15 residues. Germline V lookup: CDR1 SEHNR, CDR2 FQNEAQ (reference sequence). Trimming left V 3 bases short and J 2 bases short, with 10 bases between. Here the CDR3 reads CASSFSLANTGELFF. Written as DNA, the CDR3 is TGTGCCAGCAGCTTTTCACTGGCTAACACCGGGGAGCTGTTTTTT.